This T cell receptor beta chain was observed in a study of cytomegalovirus exposure and HLA in healthy donors. Study outcomes and limitations: There was a cluster of highly shared sequence variants that was likely a sequencing artifact. Association with HLA alleles at 0.05 false discovery rate was found for some 18,000 TCR beta sequences in a later analysis.

J gave up 1 base and V 5 bases, and 1 base lay outside the gene matches. This CDR3 spans 13 amino acids. Germline CDR1 and CDR2: SEHNR and FQNEAQ (reference sequence). PCR employed 60 Vbeta and 13 Jbeta primers. Sequencing used immunoSEQ multiplex PCR; TCRdb keeps in-frame clones, though not all of them. The sample lists some 130,000 clones, roughly four fifths occurring once. Notes on this clone: What it binds is unknown.

This receptor was obtained from a woman in her thirties or forties in good health and CMV-seropositive. The source material was PBMCs. The chain joins TRBV7-9 to TRBJ2-5; 7 bases line up with TRBD1. Here the CDR3 DNA reads TGTGCCAGCAGCCGGGACAGCCAAGAGACCCAGTACTTC. This translates into CASSRDSQETQYF.